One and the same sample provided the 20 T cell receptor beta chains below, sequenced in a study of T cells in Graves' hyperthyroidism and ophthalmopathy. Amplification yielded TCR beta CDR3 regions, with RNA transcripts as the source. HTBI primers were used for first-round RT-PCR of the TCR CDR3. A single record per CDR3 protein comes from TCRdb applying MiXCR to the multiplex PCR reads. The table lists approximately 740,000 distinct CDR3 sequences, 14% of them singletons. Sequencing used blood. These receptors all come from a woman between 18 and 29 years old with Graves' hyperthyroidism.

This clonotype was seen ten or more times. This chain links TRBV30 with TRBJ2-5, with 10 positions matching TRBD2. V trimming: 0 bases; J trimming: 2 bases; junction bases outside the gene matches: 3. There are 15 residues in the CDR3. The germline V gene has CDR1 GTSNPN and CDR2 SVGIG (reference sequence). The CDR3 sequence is CAWSVTSGEQETQYF. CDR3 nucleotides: TGTGCCTGGAGTGTAACTAGCGGGGAGCAAGAGACCCAGTACTTC. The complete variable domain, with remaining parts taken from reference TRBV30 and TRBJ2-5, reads SQTIHQWPATLVQPVGSPLSLECTVEGTSNPNLYWYRQAAGRGLQLLFYSVGIGQISSEVPQNLSASRPQDRQFILSSKKLLLSDSGFYLCAWSVTSGEQETQYFGPGTRLLVL.

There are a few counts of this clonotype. The CDR3 DNA is TGTGCCAGCAGTTTGGTGGGGGCAGGGAGCGCTGAAGCTTTCTTT. Its protein product is CASSLVGAGSAEAFF. This chain uses TRBV27 with TRBJ1-1, with D tentatively TRBD1 (6 bases). Trimming took 3 bases from V and 6 from J, leaving 17 bases between them. The length of the CDR3 is 15 residues. The V gene's germline CDR1 is MNHEY and CDR2 SMNVEV (reference sequence).

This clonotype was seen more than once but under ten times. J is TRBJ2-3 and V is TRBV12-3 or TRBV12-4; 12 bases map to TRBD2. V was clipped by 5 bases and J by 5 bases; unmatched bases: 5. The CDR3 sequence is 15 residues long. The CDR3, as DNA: TGTGCCAGCAGTCGGACTAGCGGGATTGGAGATACGCAGTATTTT. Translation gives CASSRTSGIGDTQYF.

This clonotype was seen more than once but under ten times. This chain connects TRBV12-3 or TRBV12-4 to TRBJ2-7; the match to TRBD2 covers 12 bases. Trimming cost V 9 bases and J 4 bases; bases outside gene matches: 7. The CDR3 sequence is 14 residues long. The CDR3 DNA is TGTGCCAGTAGGACTAGCGGGAACAGGTACGAGCAGTACTTC. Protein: CASRTSGNRYEQYF.

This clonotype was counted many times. The CDR3 loop reads CSVGSQGGFTDTQYF. CDR3 nucleotides: TGCAGCGTCGGGTCGCAGGGGGGATTCACAGATACGCAGTATTTT. This chain joins TRBV29-1 and TRBJ2-3, with a weak D call TRBD1 (7 bases). Germline-derived CDR1 and CDR2 are SQVTM and ANQGSEA. Trimming left V 6 bases short and J 2 bases short, with 18 bases between. The CDR3 has 15 amino acids.

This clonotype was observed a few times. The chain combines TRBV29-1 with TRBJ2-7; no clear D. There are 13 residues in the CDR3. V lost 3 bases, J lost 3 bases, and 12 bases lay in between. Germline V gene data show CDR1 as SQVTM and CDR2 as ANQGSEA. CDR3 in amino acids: CSVDDTSSYEQYF. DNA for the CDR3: TGCAGCGTTGATGACACCTCAAGCTACGAGCAGTACTTC.

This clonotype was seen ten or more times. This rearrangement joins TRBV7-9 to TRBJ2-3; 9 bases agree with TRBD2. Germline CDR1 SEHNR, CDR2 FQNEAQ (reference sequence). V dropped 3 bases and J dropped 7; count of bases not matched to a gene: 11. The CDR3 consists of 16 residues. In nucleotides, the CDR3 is TGTGCCAGCAGCTTCATTGAGACTAGCGGCCTACATACGCAGTATTTT. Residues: CASSFIETSGLHTQYF.

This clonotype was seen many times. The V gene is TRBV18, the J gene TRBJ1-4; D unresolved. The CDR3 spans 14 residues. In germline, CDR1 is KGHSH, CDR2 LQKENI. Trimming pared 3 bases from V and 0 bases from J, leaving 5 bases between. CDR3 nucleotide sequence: TGTGCCAGCTCACCCGGGACAACTAATGAAAAACTGTTTTTT. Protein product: CASSPGTTNEKLFF. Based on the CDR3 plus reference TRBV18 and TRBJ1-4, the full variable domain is NAGVMQNPRHLVRRRGQEARLRCSPMKGHSHVYWYRQLPEEGLKFMVYLQKENIIDESGMPKERFSAEFPKEGPSILRIQQVVRGDSAAYFCASSPGTTNEKLFFGSGTQLSVL.

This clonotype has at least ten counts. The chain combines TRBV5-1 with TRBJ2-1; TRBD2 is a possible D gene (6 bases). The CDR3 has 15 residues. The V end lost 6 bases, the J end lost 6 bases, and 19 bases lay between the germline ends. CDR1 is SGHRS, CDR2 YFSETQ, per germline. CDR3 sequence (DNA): TGCGCCAGCACCAATCGGGAGAGGGGCCTCAATGAGCAGTTCTTC. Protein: CASTNRERGLNEQFF.

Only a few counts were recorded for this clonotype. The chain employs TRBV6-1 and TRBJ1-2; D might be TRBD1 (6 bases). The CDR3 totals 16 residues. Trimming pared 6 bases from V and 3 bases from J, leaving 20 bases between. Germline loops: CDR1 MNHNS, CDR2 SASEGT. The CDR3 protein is CASSQSLGGRYYGYTF. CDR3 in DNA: TGTGCCAGCAGCCAATCGCTGGGGGGCAGATACTATGGCTACACCTTC.

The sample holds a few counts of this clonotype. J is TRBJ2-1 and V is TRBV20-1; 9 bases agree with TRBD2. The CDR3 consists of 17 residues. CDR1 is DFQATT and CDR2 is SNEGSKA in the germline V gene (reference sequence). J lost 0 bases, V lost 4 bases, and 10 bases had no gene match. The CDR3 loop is CSATPGSSGTSYNEQFF. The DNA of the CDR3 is TGCAGTGCTACCCCCGGATCTAGCGGGACCTCCTACAATGAGCAGTTCTTC.

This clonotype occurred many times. In DNA form, the CDR3 reads TGCGCCAGCAGCCAAGTCCGAGGGGATCAGCCCCAGCATTTT. Residues: CASSQVRGDQPQHF. This chain links TRBV4-1 with TRBJ1-5; possible D gene TRBD1, 5 bases. Germline lookup yields CDR1 MGHRA and CDR2 YSYEKL. The CDR3 length is 14 residues. Trimming removed 1 base from V and 5 bases from J, with 9 bases in between.

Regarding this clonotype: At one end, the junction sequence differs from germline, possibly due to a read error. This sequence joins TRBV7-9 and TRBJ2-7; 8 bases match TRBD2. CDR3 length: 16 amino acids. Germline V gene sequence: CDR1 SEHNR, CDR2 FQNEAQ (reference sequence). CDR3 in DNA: TGTGCCAGCGGCTTCATTAGCGGGGATCGCTCCTACGAGCAGTACTTC. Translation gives CASGFISGDRSYEQYF.

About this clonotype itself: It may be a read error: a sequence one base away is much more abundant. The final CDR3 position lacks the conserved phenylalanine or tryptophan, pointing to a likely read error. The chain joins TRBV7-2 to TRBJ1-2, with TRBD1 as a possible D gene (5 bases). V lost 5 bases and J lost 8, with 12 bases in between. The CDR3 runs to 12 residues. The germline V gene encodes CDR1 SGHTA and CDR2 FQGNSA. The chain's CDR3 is CASSPSGQGYTL. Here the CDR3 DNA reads TGTGCCAGCAGCCCATCAGGGCAGGGCTACACCCTC.

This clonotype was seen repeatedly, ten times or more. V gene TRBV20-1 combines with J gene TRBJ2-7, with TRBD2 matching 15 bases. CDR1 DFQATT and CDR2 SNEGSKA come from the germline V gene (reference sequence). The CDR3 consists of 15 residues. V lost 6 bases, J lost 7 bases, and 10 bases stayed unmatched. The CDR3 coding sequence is TGCAGTGCAAGGACTAGCGGGAGGGCCGTCGGGGAGCAGTACTTC. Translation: CSARTSGRAVGEQYF.

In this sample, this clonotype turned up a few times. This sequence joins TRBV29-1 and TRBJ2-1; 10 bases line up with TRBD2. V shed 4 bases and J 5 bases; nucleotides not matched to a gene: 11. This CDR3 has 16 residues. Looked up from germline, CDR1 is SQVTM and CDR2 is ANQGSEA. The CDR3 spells CSVVIRLAGNDNEQFF. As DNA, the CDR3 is TGCAGCGTTGTGATACGACTAGCGGGTAACGACAATGAGCAGTTCTTC.

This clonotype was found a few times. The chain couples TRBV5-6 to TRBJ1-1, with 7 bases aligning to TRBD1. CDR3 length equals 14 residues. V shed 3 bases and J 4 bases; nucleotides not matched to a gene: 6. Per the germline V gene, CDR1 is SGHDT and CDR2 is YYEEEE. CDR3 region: CASSSLGQSTEAFF. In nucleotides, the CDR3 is TGTGCCAGCAGCTCCTTGGGACAGAGCACTGAAGCTTTCTTT.

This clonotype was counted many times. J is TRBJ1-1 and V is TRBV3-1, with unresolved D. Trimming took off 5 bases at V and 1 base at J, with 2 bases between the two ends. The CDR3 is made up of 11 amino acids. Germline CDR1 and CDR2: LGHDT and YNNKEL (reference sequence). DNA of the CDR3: TGTGCCAGCAGCAAGAACACTGAAGCTTTCTTT. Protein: CASSKNTEAFF.

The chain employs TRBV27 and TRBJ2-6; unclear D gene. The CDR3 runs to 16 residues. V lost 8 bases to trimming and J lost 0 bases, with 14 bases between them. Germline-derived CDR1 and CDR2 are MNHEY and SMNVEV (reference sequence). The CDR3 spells CASGPTRPSGANVLTF. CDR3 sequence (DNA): TGTGCCAGCGGGCCTACCCGACCCTCTGGGGCCAACGTCCTGACTTTC.

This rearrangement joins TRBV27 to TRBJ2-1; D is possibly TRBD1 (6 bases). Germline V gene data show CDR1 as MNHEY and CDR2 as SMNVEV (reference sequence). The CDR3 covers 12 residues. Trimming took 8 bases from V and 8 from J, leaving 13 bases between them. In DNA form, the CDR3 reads TGTGCCAGCGGGATCAGGGGCGATGAGCAGTTCTTC. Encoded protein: CASGIRGDEQFF.